This record concerns one TCR beta chain sequence. Its specificity is not known. As to treatment: roughly 20 received Ad26.COV2.S at low or high dose, single or two shots; a few received placebo; per-sample allocation not given. At day 63 after the first vaccine or placebo injection, samples were drawn. This Boston cohort included adults aged 18-55 years. SARS-CoV-2 spike from the Wuhan strain was encoded by the vaccine, an Ad26 vector. This sample is part of a study of Ad26.COV2.S vaccination and SARS-CoV-2 variants. Study information: Doses of Ad26.COV2.S were injected into muscle once or twice, 56 days apart. Overall study results and limits: Recipients of either vaccine or placebo displayed similar breadth of non-spike TCRs.

The germline V gene encodes CDR1 SNHLY and CDR2 FYNNEI. This CDR3 is 19 amino acids long. The V end lost 8 bases, the J end lost 0 bases, and 29 bases lay between the germline ends. Only in-frame clones appear in the TCRdb table, and some are missing; sequencing was by immunoSEQ multiplex PCR. The profile shows some 350,000 clones, about 88% of them singletons. The sample was peripheral blood, taken in a trial of Ad26.COV2.S vaccine versus placebo. The sequence derives from a person between 18 and 65 years old who received the Ad26.COV2.S COVID-19 vaccine or a placebo. This chain uses TRBV2 with TRBJ2-7; D perhaps matches TRBD2 (6 bases). CDR3 sequence (DNA): TGTGCCAGCGGGTGGGGGGACGGGTCACTCGGGATCTACTCCTACGAGCAGTACTTC. This codes for CASGWGDGSLGIYSYEQYF.